The clone carrying this TCR beta chain has only a few counts. Its antigen is still unknown. This specimen comes from a study of post-analysis software for immune sequencing data. Overall study context: Courses of disease covered relapsing-remitting, secondary progressive and progressive-relapsing multiple sclerosis.

Sequencing libraries made from TCR beta cDNA carried unique molecular identifiers. Once roughly 0.95 to 10 million T cells were used, roughly 500,000 cDNA molecules resulted. A single record per CDR3 protein comes from TCRdb applying MiXCR to the PCR reads. In the table there are some 690,000 distinct CDR3 sequences, about 27% of which are singletons. After removal of 1 base from V and 5 bases from J, the junction contained 9 bases not matched to a gene. The CDR3 loop spans 15 amino acids. CDR1 is DFQATT, CDR2 SNEGSKA, per germline (reference sequence). Whole-study results and caveats: Five TRBV segments were more frequent in patients than controls; TRBV5-6, TRBV5-1 and TRBV20-1 belonged to this group. By F measure, samples from a shared preparation batch strongly co-clustered. Multiple sclerosis was associated with a significant reduction in normalized Chao1 diversity relative to controls.

The V call is TRBV20-1, the J call TRBJ2-5; 8 bases map to TRBD1. The source is a girl aged 5-17 years with multiple sclerosis. The sample taken for sequencing was blood. CDR3 residues: CSARVQGGVGETQYF. The CDR3 region has the DNA TGCAGTGCTAGAGTACAGGGGGGAGTTGGCGAGACCCAGTACTTC.